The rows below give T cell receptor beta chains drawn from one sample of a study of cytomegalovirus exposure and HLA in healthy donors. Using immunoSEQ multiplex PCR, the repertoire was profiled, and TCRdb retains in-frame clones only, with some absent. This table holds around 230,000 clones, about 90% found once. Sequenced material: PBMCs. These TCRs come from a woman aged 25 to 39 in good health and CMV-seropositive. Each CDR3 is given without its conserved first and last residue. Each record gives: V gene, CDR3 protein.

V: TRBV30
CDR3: AWRVREGYVEAQY

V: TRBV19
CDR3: ASSAGTYEQY

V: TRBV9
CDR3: ASSVGLAGGSADTQY

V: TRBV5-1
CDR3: ASSGSGTGLADTQY

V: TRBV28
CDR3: ASTLGLAGAGETQY

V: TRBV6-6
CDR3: ASSYWTGGTEAF

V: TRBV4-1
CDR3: ASSQDVSPSSYEQY

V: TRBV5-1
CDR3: ASTVGDGETQY

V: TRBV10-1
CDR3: ASSLDRASYEQY

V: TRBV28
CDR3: ASSLSLGTGKYAGELF

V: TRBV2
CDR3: ASGRTSYEQY

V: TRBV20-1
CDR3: SASTGQQY

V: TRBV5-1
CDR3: ASSFGEGHTDTQY

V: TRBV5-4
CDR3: ASSDFTRGRRTEAF

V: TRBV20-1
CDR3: SARVNTYAF

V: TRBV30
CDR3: AWSVLAGDTQY

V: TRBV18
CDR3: ASSPGTAYEQY

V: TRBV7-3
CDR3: ASSSLGGVDTEAF

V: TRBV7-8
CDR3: ASSSQPSGRNNEQF

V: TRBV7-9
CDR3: ASSRMTGLANTGELF

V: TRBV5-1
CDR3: ASTLGGTQVYEQY

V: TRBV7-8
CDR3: ASSLGASGAYNEQF

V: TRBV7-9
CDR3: ASSQTGGRPQH

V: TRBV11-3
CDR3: ASSAEAVNEKLF

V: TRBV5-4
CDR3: ASSRGETQY

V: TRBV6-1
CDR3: ASSEGQGLQNIQY

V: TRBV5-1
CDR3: ASSLTKTGGEKLF

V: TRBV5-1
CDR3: ASSLAGLAGDEQY

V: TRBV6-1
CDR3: ASRLAGVSYEQY

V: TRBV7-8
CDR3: ASSFWREVTQETQY

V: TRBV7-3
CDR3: ASFSPDRPSGRGVYEQY

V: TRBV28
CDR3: ASSWTSGTYEQY

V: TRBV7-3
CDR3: ASSLRGLGANVLT

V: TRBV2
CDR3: ASSDLGVTSGRSSGANVLT

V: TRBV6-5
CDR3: ASSYSRWIETQY